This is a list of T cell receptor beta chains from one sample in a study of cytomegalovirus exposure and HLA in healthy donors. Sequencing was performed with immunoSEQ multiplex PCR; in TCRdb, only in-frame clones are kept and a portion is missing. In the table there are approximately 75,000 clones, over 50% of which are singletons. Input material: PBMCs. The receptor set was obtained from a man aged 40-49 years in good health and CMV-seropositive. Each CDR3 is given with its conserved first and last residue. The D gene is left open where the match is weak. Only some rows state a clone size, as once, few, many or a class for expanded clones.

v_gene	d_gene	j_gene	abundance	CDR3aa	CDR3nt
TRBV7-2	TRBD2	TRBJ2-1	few	CASSLGGGAPNEQFF	TGTGCCAGCAGCTTGGGCGGGGGGGCCCCTAATGAGCAGTTCTTC
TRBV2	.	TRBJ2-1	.	CASSEAGLASEQFF	TGTGCCAGCAGTGAGGCAGGGCTAGCGAGTGAGCAGTTCTTC
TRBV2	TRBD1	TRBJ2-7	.	CASSEQGQGVFEQYF	TGTGCCAGCAGTGAGCAGGGACAGGGGGTCTTCGAGCAGTACTTC
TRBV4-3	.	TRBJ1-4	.	CASSQEREGGEKLFF	TGCGCCAGCAGCCAAGAACGGGAGGGGGGTGAAAAACTGTTTTTT
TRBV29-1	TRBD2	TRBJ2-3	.	CSAPAGADTDTQYF	TGCAGCGCCCCAGCGGGGGCCGACACAGATACGCAGTATTTT
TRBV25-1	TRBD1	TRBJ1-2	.	CASSATPGTGGSGGYTF	TGTGCCAGCAGTGCCACTCCCGGGACAGGAGGTTCTGGTGGCTACACCTTC
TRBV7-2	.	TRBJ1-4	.	CASSLVYTTNEKLFF	TGTGCCAGCAGCTTAGTATATACAACTAATGAAAAACTGTTTTTT
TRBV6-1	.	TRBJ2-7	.	CASRGQSSYEQYF	TGTGCCAGCAGAGGACAGAGCTCCTACGAGCAGTACTTC
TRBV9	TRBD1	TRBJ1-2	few	CASSVDGQGAYGYTF	TGTGCCAGCAGCGTTGATGGACAGGGGGCTTATGGCTACACCTTC
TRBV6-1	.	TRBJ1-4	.	CATSERLLQEKLFF	TGTGCCACCTCGGAGAGACTGCTGCAGGAAAAACTGTTTTTT
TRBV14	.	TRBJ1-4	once	CASSQDMWSRTTNEKLFF	TGTGCCAGCAGCCAAGATATGTGGAGTAGAACAACTAATGAAAAACTGTTTTTT
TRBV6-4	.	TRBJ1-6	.	CASPTPSEGVNSPLHF	TGTGCCAGCCCGACCCCATCTGAAGGGGTCAATTCACCCCTCCACTTT
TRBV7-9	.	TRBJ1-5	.	CASSLEGQPQHF	TGTGCCAGCAGCCTTGAGGGTCAGCCCCAGCATTTT
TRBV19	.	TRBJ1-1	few	CASIKGDMNTEAFF	TGTGCCAGTATTAAGGGAGACATGAACACTGAAGCTTTCTTT
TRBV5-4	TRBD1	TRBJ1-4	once	CASSRDREEKLFF	TGTGCCAGCAGCCGGGACAGGGAAGAAAAACTGTTTTTT
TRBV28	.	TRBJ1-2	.	CASSSGAEVYGYTF	TGTGCCAGCAGTTCAGGGGCCGAGGTCTATGGCTACACCTTC
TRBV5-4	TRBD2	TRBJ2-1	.	CASSSRTSGGFHEQFF	TGTGCCAGCAGCTCGAGGACTAGCGGGGGTTTTCATGAGCAGTTCTTC
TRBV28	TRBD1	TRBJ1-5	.	CASSPTPGQGHQPQHF	TGTGCCAGCAGTCCCACACCGGGACAGGGGCATCAGCCCCAGCATTTT
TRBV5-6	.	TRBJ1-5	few	CASSSRTGAQHF	TGTGCCAGCAGCTCTCGTACGGGGGCCCAGCATTTT
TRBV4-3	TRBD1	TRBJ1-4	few	CASSQGQGGEKLFF	TGCGCCAGCAGCCAAGGACAGGGGGGAGAAAAACTGTTTTTT
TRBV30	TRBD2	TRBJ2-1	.	CAWSVISSGEQFF	TGTGCCTGGAGTGTAATCTCTAGCGGTGAGCAGTTCTTC
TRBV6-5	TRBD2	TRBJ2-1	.	CASSFAGDSYNEQFF	TGTGCCAGCAGTTTCGCGGGAGACTCCTACAATGAGCAGTTCTTC
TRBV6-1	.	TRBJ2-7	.	CASSEGASGEQYF	TGTGCCAGCAGTGAGGGAGCTAGTGGCGAGCAGTACTTC
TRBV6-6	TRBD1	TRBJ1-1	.	CASSYPTDRVNTEAFF	TGTGCCAGCAGTTACCCTACGGACAGGGTGAACACTGAAGCTTTCTTT
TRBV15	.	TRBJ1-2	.	CATSRTVSYGYTF	TGTGCCACCAGCAGGACAGTTTCCTATGGCTACACCTTC
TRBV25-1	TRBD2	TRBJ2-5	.	CASRVGLAPYQETQYF	TGTGCCAGCAGGGTGGGACTAGCCCCTTACCAAGAGACCCAGTACTTC
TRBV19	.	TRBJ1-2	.	CASRGGGNYGYTF	TGTGCCAGTAGGGGAGGGGGAAACTATGGCTACACCTTC
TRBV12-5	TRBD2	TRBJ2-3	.	CASGPRGSGATGDTQYF	TGTGCTAGTGGTCCCCGGGGTAGCGGGGCCACGGGAGATACGCAGTATTTT
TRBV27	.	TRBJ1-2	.	CASSIQGKDGYTF	TGTGCCAGCAGCATTCAGGGGAAAGATGGCTACACCTTC
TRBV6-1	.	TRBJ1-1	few	CASSEGPGGGYAEAFF	TGTGCCAGCAGTGAAGGGCCCGGCGGGGGGTACGCTGAAGCTTTCTTT
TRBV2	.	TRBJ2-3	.	CASNLRANTQYF	TGTGCCAGCAACCTAAGAGCTAATACGCAGTATTTT
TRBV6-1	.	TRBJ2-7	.	CASSFHRSSYEQYF	TGTGCCAGCAGTTTCCACAGGAGCTCCTACGAGCAGTACTTC
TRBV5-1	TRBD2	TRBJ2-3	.	CASSLALSSGGADTQYF	TGCGCCAGCAGCTTGGCGTTGTCTAGCGGGGGTGCAGATACGCAGTATTTT
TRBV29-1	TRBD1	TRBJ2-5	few	CSVEAFGQGETQYF	TGCAGCGTTGAAGCGTTTGGACAGGGAGAGACCCAGTACTTC
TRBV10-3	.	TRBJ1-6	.	CAISSTGVDPLHF	TGTGCCATCAGCTCGACAGGAGTTGACCCCCTCCACTTT
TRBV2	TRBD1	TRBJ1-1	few	CASRDRGRRTEAFF	TGTGCCTCCCGGGACAGGGGGCGCAGGACTGAAGCTTTCTTT
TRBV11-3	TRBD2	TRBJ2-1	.	CASSVTSGGYEQFF	TGTGCCAGCAGCGTGACTAGCGGGGGTTATGAGCAGTTCTTC
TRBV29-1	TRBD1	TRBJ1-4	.	CRASNRDRGSNEKLFF	TGCAGAGCTTCTAACCGGGACAGGGGTTCTAATGAAAAACTGTTTTTT
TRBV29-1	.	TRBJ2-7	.	CSVEAGANSYEQYF	TGCAGCGTTGAAGCAGGGGCAAACTCCTACGAGCAGTACTTC
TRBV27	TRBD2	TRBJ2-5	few	CASSSPELAGGPETQYF	TGTGCCAGCAGTTCCCCGGAACTAGCGGGGGGCCCAGAGACCCAGTACTTC
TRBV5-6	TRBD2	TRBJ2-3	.	CASSLGRLAGSDTQYF	TGTGCCAGCAGCTTAGGCCGCCTAGCGGGGTCAGATACGCAGTATTTT
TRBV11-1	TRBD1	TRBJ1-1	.	CASSLAGQSPGDTEAFF	TGTGCCAGCAGCTTAGCGGGACAGTCCCCGGGTGACACTGAAGCTTTCTTT
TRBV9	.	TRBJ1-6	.	CASSLGGGGNSPLHF	TGTGCCAGCAGCCTCGGAGGGGGAGGGAATTCACCCCTCCACTTT
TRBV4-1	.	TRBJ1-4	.	CASSQAPSGMRQGEKLFF	TGCGCCAGCAGCCAAGCCCCATCGGGGATGCGTCAAGGGGAAAAACTGTTTTTT
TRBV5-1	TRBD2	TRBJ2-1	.	CASSWTSGSSYNEQFF	TGCGCCAGCAGCTGGACTAGCGGTAGCTCCTACAATGAGCAGTTCTTC
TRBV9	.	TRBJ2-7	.	CASSFRPTGSEQYF	TGTGCCAGCAGCTTCCGACCGACCGGGAGCGAGCAGTACTTC
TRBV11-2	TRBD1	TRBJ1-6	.	CASSLVGRGRGSYNSPLHF	TGTGCCAGCAGCTTAGTGGGCAGGGGGCGAGGCTCCTATAATTCACCCCTCCACTTT
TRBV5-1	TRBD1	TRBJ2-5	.	CASSLGTGLGETQYF	TGCGCCAGCAGCTTGGGGACAGGACTTGGAGAGACCCAGTACTTC
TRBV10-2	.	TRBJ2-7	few	CASSGGPYEQYF	TGCGCCAGCAGTGGGGGGCCCTACGAGCAGTACTTC
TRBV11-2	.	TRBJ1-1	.	CASSIQMNTEAFF	TGTGCCAGCAGCATACAGATGAACACTGAAGCTTTCTTT
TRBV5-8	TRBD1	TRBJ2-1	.	CASSRRTGLNEQFF	TGTGCCAGCAGCCGTAGGACAGGGCTCAATGAGCAGTTCTTC
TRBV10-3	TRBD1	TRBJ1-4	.	CAISEGTGANNEKLFF	TGTGCCATCAGTGAAGGGACAGGGGCTAACAATGAAAAACTGTTTTTT
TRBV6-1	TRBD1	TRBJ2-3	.	CASSGTGADTQYF	TGTGCCAGCAGTGGGACAGGGGCAGATACGCAGTATTTT
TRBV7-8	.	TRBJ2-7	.	CASSPYREHYEQYF	TGTGCCAGCAGCCCATACCGGGAGCACTACGAGCAGTACTTC
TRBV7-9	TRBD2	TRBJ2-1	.	CASSSHTSGGSSSYNEQFF	TGTGCCAGCAGCTCACACACTAGCGGGGGGTCAAGCTCCTACAATGAGCAGTTCTTC
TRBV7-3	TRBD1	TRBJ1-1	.	CASSLAGGNTEAFF	TGTGCCAGCAGCTTGGCAGGGGGGAACACTGAAGCTTTCTTT